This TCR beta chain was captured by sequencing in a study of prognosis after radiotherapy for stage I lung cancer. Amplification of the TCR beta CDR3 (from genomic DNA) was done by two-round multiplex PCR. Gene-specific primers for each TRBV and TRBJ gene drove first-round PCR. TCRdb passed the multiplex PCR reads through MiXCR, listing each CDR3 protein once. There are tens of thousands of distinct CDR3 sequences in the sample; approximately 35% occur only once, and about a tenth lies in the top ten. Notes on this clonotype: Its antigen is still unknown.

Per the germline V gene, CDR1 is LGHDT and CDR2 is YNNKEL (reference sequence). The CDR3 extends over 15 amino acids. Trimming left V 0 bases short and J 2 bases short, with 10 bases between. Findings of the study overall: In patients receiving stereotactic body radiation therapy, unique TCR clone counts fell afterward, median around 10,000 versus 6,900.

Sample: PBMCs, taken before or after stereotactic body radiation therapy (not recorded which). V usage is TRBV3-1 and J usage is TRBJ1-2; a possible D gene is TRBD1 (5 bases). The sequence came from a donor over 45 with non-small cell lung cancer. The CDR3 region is CASSQDSRQNYGYTF. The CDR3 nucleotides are TGTGCCAGCAGCCAAGATTCGAGACAGAACTATGGCTACACCTTC.